This T cell receptor (beta chain) was sequenced in a study of T cell repertoires in cytomegalovirus infection. Turning to the study itself: Both a matching HLA type and CMV infection were indicated by public TCR beta signatures.

TCRdb re-analysed the reads in MiXCR, keeping a single row per CDR3 protein. The sample holds 200,000 to 250,000 distinct CDR3 sequences, 30% to 45% seen once. There are 16 residues in the CDR3. Germline V lookup: CDR1 SGHNT, CDR2 YENEEA. Between the trimmed V and J ends, which lost 0 bases and 2 bases, there was a span of 11 bases. Study-level findings and limits: Individuals carrying CMV plus the relevant HLA were identified by cumulative frequency of public TCR beta families.

Remarks on this clonotype: As yet, its antigen is unknown.

This chain joins TRBV11-3 and TRBJ1-3; no clear D. This sample comprised CD8+ T cells from cultured PBMCs, obtained from culture after CMV antigen stimulation. The TCR originated in a human donor in good health (CMV status not recorded). Some clones in this sample may be carry-over from other donors' samples. CDR3 amino acids: CASSLDPAKAGNTIYF. CDR3 bases: TGTGCCAGCAGCTTAGATCCCGCCAAGGCTGGAAACACCATATATTTT.